A single sample is the source of the 32 T cell receptor beta chains below, sequenced in a study of identical twins. TCRdb passed the 5' RACE reads through MiXCR, listing each CDR3 protein once. In the table there are roughly 750,000 distinct CDR3 sequences, approximately 22% of which are singletons. These data are also associated with another study on T cells expressing NK-cell markers.

Sequenced material: PBMCs. The receptors derive from a woman under 30 in good health.

This chain uses TRBV27 with TRBJ2-7; a possible D gene is TRBD1 (6 bases). Germline-derived CDR1 and CDR2 are MNHEY and SMNVEV (reference sequence). Trimming removed 10 bases from V and 3 bases from J, with 19 bases in between. The CDR3 covers 14 residues. The CDR3 sequence: CATALGGVDYEQYF. The CDR3 region has the DNA TGTGCCACCGCTTTAGGGGGTGTCGACTACGAGCAGTACTTC.

The gene calls are TRBV11-2 and TRBJ2-5; D call uncertain. The V and J ends lost 4 bases and 5 bases respectively, with 20 bases between them. The CDR3 extends over 16 amino acids. CDR1 SGHAT and CDR2 FQNNGV come from the germline V gene. The DNA for the CDR3 is TGTGCCAGCAGCTCCACCCCGGGCCCAAGGGCGGAGACCCAGTACTTC. It is translated as CASSSTPGPRAETQYF.

This clonotype was recorded a few times. The V gene is TRBV20-1, the J gene TRBJ1-4; D is undetermined. CDR1 is DFQATT and CDR2 is SNEGSKA in the germline V gene (reference sequence). The CDR3 has 13 amino acids. CDR3 nucleotides: TGCATCCTTCCAGGACCTCTCAATGAAAAACTGTTTTTT. Translated: CILPGPLNEKLFF.

This clonotype was seen repeatedly, ten times or more. CDR3 bases: TGTGCCAGCAGCAGATGGACGGAGAGACCTCCATATAGCAATCAGCCCCAGCATTTT. Protein sequence: CASSRWTERPPYSNQPQHF. The chain uses TRBV5-6 and TRBJ1-5; D unresolved. Germline loops: CDR1 SGHDT, CDR2 YYEEEE. The CDR3 consists of 19 residues. V was shortened by 4 bases and J by 0 bases, with 23 bases between the two germline ends.

This clonotype was detected many times. The V gene is TRBV20-1, the J gene TRBJ2-3, with 7 bases lining up with TRBD1. V lost 3 bases, J lost 0 bases, and 3 bases stayed unmatched. This CDR3 spans 14 amino acids. Germline-derived CDR1 and CDR2 are DFQATT and SNEGSKA (reference sequence). CDR3 nucleotides: TGCAGTGCTAGTGACAGGGACAGCACAGATACGCAGTATTTT. This gives the protein CSASDRDSTDTQYF.

This clonotype was seen only a few times. The rearrangement links TRBV20-1 to TRBJ2-3; 14 bases fit TRBD2. CDR3 length equals 15 residues. V trimming: 6 bases; J trimming: 5 bases; junction bases outside the gene matches: 7. Per germline, CDR1 DFQATT and CDR2 SNEGSKA (reference sequence). The CDR3 bases are TGCAGTGCCCTGGGACTAGCGGGAGATCAAGATACGCAGTATTTT. The encoded protein is CSALGLAGDQDTQYF.

This clonotype has at least ten counts. The chain links TRBV21-1 to TRBJ1-1. TRBV21-1 is designated a pseudogene. The CDR3 has 13 amino acids. The CDR3 spells CASSKLKGGEAFF. For the CDR3, the DNA is TGTGCCAGCAGCAAATTAAAGGGAGGTGAAGCTTTCTTT.

The gene calls are TRBV6-2 or TRBV6-3 and TRBJ2-3; D is undetermined. This CDR3 is built from 13 residues. The germline gives CDR1 MNHEY, CDR2 SVGEGT. V lost 4 bases, J lost 7 bases, and 12 bases lay in between. The CDR3 nucleotides read TGTGCCAGCAGTTTCTCCGTGCTATATACGCAGTATTTT. Translation: CASSFSVLYTQYF.

This chain joins TRBV12-5 and TRBJ2-2; 7 positions match TRBD2. V dropped 8 bases and J dropped 7; count of bases not matched to a gene: 4. Per the germline V gene, CDR1 is LGHNT and CDR2 is FRNRAP. This CDR3 comprises 12 residues. The CDR3 DNA reads TGTGCTAGTACGCGGGAGTACGGGGAGCTGTTTTTT. This gives the protein CASTREYGELFF.

The rearrangement links TRBV5-1 to TRBJ2-6; a weak D match, TRBD2 (5 bases). CDR3 length equals 17 residues. The V end lost 4 bases, the J end lost 0 bases, and 14 bases lay between the germline ends. Germline V CDR1 and CDR2: SGHRS, YFSETQ. CDR3 DNA sequence: TGCGCCAGCAGCCCAAGGGAGCGCAACTCTGGGGCCAACGTCCTGACTTTC. Translating it yields CASSPRERNSGANVLTF. Full variable domain (rest looked up from reference TRBV5-1 and TRBJ2-6): KAGVTQTPRYLIKTRGQQVTLSCSPISGHRSVSWYQQTPGQGLQFLFEYFSETQRNKGNFPGRFSGRQFSNSRSEMNVSTLELGDSALYLCASSPRERNSGANVLTFGAGSRLTVL.

In its sample, this clonotype was seen a few times. V gene TRBV29-1 combines with J gene TRBJ2-1; no definite D call. Germline V gene data show CDR1 as SQVTM and CDR2 as ANQGSEA. The V end lost 4 bases, the J end lost 8 bases, and 12 bases lay between the germline ends. CDR3 length: 12 amino acids. The CDR3 coding sequence is TGCAGCGTTGTTGGGGTGACGGATGAGCAGTTCTTC. Translating it yields CSVVGVTDEQFF.

The V gene is TRBV18, the J gene TRBJ2-7; either TRBD1 or TRBD2 may supply D (6 bases each). CDR3 length: 16 amino acids. Trimming took off 4 bases at V and 2 bases at J, with 18 bases between the two ends. Per the germline V gene, CDR1 is KGHSH and CDR2 is LQKENI. The CDR3 bases are TGTGCCAGCTCACGGGGGGCGACTAGTCCCGCCTACGAGCAGTACTTC. This translates into CASSRGATSPAYEQYF.

The gene calls are TRBV29-1 and TRBJ2-3, with D perhaps TRBD2 (5 bases). V dropped 5 bases and J dropped 2 bases, with 14 bases sitting between them. Germline V lookup: CDR1 SQVTM, CDR2 ANQGSEA. The CDR3 loop spans 14 amino acids. DNA of the CDR3: TGCAGCGTTTCGGTGAGCGGTTTCACAGATACGCAGTATTTT. Translating it yields CSVSVSGFTDTQYF.

This sequence joins TRBV27 and TRBJ2-7; D unclear. The CDR3 consists of 17 residues. V was pared by 4 bases and J by 2 bases, with 21 bases between. The germline V gene encodes CDR1 MNHEY and CDR2 SMNVEV (reference sequence). CDR3 in DNA: TGTGCCAGCAGTTCCTCCCGGCTAGTCGTGAAAGCCTACGAGCAGTACTTC. Its translation: CASSSSRLVVKAYEQYF.

The table lists this clonotype with a count of one. This chain links TRBV6-2 or TRBV6-3 with TRBJ2-7, with unresolved D. Trimming left V 6 bases short and J 3 bases short, with 6 bases between. CDR3 size: 11 residues. The germline CDR1 and CDR2 sequences are MNHEY and SVGEGT. DNA of the CDR3: TGTGCCAGCAGCGATATCTACGAGCAGTACTTC. Translated: CASSDIYEQYF.

This clonotype has a handful of counts. V usage is TRBV7-9 and J usage is TRBJ2-1; perhaps TRBD2 as D (5 bases). Germline CDR1 reads SEHNR; CDR2 reads FQNEAQ (reference sequence). V was pared by 7 bases and J by 5 bases, with 21 bases between. This CDR3 has 16 amino acids. The CDR3 protein is CASNRVRASFNNEQFF. The DNA of the CDR3 is TGTGCCAGCAACCGTGTCCGGGCTAGCTTTAACAATGAGCAGTTCTTC.

This chain joins TRBV28 and TRBJ2-7; tentative D call: TRBD2 (5 bases). Germline CDR1 and CDR2: MDHEN and SYDVKM. The V end lost 6 bases, the J end lost 0 bases, and 24 bases lay between the germline ends. The CDR3 spans 18 residues. This chain's CDR3 is CASSPSLANWRSSYEQYF. The CDR3 nucleotides are TGTGCCAGCAGCCCGAGCCTAGCAAATTGGAGAAGCTCCTACGAGCAGTACTTC.

The V and J genes are TRBV10-3 and TRBJ2-7; 9 nucleotides line up with TRBD1. The germline V gene encodes CDR1 ENHRY and CDR2 SYGVKD. J was trimmed by 5 bases and V by 11 bases; bases with no gene match: 7. The CDR3 contains 12 residues. The CDR3 DNA reads as TGTGCCGTCGGACAGGGGTTAAACGAGCAGTACTTC. Residues: CAVGQGLNEQYF.

CDR3 sequence reads: CASSQATGGSNYEQYF. The CDR3, as DNA: TGCGCCAGCAGCCAAGCAACAGGGGGATCGAACTACGAGCAGTACTTC. The chain is built from TRBV4-1 and TRBJ2-7; 8 nucleotides match TRBD1. This CDR3 contains 16 residues. Germline trimming cut 1 base from V and 3 bases from J; bases unmatched to any gene: 8. CDR1 is MGHRA, CDR2 YSYEKL, per germline.

In its sample, this clonotype was seen a few times. The chain is built from TRBV9 and TRBJ2-5; D gene ambiguous. The CDR3 has 11 residues. Germline V gene sequence: CDR1 SGDLS, CDR2 YYNGEE. V was cut by 3 bases and J by 7 bases, with 7 bases left in between. CDR3 DNA sequence: TGTGCCAGCAGCGGATTTGGGACCCAGTACTTC. Translated: CASSGFGTQYF.

There are many counts of this clonotype. J is TRBJ2-2 and V is TRBV9, with D uncertain. The germline CDR1 and CDR2 sequences are SGDLS and YYNGEE. Trimming cost V 3 bases and J 0 bases, with 12 bases left between them. The length of the CDR3 is 16 residues. CDR3 sequence reads: CASSEISGPNTGELFF. CDR3 bases: TGTGCCAGCAGCGAAATCAGTGGACCGAACACCGGGGAGCTGTTTTTT.

The gene calls are TRBV3-1 and TRBJ2-1; 8 bases fit TRBD2. After removal of 4 bases from V and 13 bases from J, the junction contained 12 bases not matched to a gene. The CDR3 is made up of 14 amino acids. Per the germline V gene, CDR1 is LGHDT and CDR2 is YNNKEL (reference sequence). CDR3 loop: CASSLGTRAGGQFF. The CDR3 coding sequence is TGTGCCAGCAGCCTCGGGACTAGGGCTGGAGGACAGTTCTTC.

This clonotype appeared a few times. The J gene is TRBJ2-7, the V gene TRBV29-1; D is undetermined. Deletions cut 4 bases from V and 3 bases from J, with 10 bases between. The CDR3 loop spans 12 amino acids. The germline CDR1 and CDR2 sequences are SQVTM and ANQGSEA. In DNA, the CDR3 is TGCAGCGTTGGGGGAAAGAGCTACGAGCAGTACTTC. Residues: CSVGGKSYEQYF.

This clonotype was detected ten times or more. The chain uses TRBV20-1 and TRBJ2-3; 7 bases map to TRBD2. Germline V gene sequence: CDR1 DFQATT, CDR2 SNEGSKA (reference sequence). CDR3 size: 13 residues. V trimming: 6 bases; J trimming: 3 bases; junction bases outside the gene matches: 6. CDR3 DNA sequence: TGCAGTGCCCCTCCGGGGGGAACAGATACGCAGTATTTT. Encoded protein: CSAPPGGTDTQYF.

CDR3 region: CASSYSEWGGVIYEQYF. The CDR3 DNA sequence: TGTGCCAGCAGTTACTCTGAATGGGGGGGAGTGATCTACGAGCAGTACTTC. V gene TRBV6-5 combines with J gene TRBJ2-7; 7 bases map to TRBD2. V lost 0 bases, J lost 3 bases, and 11 bases stayed unmatched. CDR1 and CDR2 from the germline V gene are MNHEY and SVGAGI. The CDR3 runs to 17 residues.

This clonotype was observed a handful of times. The gene calls are TRBV6-2 or TRBV6-3 and TRBJ2-1; D is unresolved. Germline V gives CDR1 MNHEY, CDR2 SVGEGT. The length of the CDR3 is 14 residues. The germline V and J ends were trimmed by 1 base and 8 bases, with 12 bases remaining between them. The CDR3, as DNA: TGTGCCAGCAGTTACTTTTATTCCGGCTATGAGCAGTTCTTC. It translates to CASSYFYSGYEQFF.

V and J are TRBV29-1 and TRBJ1-2; D may be TRBD1 (5 bases). This CDR3 region has 13 residues. Germline-derived CDR1 and CDR2 are SQVTM and ANQGSEA. The V and J ends lost 5 bases and 4 bases respectively, with 14 bases between them. CDR3 sequence: CSVPPLGLYGYTF. In DNA form, the CDR3 reads TGCAGCGTTCCCCCCTTGGGGCTCTATGGCTACACCTTC.

This clonotype was seen a few times. The chain joins TRBV10-2 to TRBJ2-3; weak D call: TRBD1 (5 bases). Between the trimmed V and J ends, which lost 5 bases and 3 bases, there was a span of 15 bases. This CDR3 has 15 amino acids. Germline values: CDR1 WSHSY, CDR2 SAAADI. CDR3 sequence (DNA): TGCGCCAGCAGTCAACCCGGAGCAGGGACAGATACGCAGTATTTT. Amino acid sequence: CASSQPGAGTDTQYF.

The V gene is TRBV5-1, the J gene TRBJ2-1, with D maybe TRBD2 (5 bases). Looked up from germline, CDR1 is SGHRS and CDR2 is YFSETQ. The CDR3 length is 14 residues. V gave up 4 bases and J gave up 6 bases, with 14 bases separating them. The CDR3 DNA follows: TGCGCCAGCAGCGATCTCGGACTCCCCAATGAGCAGTTCTTC. Protein sequence: CASSDLGLPNEQFF.

The chain couples TRBV20-1 to TRBJ2-1, with TRBD2 identical over 13 bases. CDR1 and CDR2 (germline): DFQATT, SNEGSKA (reference sequence). This CDR3 region has 15 residues. Germline trimming cut 4 bases from V and 10 bases from J; bases unmatched to any gene: 10. The CDR3 reads CSATVTSGGAGEQFF. The CDR3 DNA is TGCAGTGCTACTGTTACTAGCGGGGGGGCTGGCGAGCAGTTCTTC.

This chain connects TRBV12-3 or TRBV12-4 to TRBJ1-5, with D tentatively TRBD1 (6 bases). The CDR3 is 15 amino acids. V lost 8 bases, J lost 3 bases, and 17 bases lay in between. CDR3 protein: CASVEQGIANQPQHF. The CDR3 DNA reads as TGTGCCAGCGTCGAACAGGGAATCGCCAATCAGCCCCAGCATTTT.

The chain has TRBV5-6 and TRBJ2-2; D may be TRBD2 (5 bases). V shed 2 bases and J shed 7 bases, with 24 bases lying between them. This CDR3 spans 18 amino acids. Germline CDR1 and CDR2: SGHDT and YYEEEE. This chain's CDR3 is CASSFEGEAVGWNGELFF. As DNA, the CDR3 is TGTGCCAGCAGCTTTGAGGGCGAAGCGGTCGGATGGAACGGGGAGCTGTTTTTT.